The clone carrying this TCR beta chain was seen a few times. Its antigen remains unidentified. The CDR3 consists of 13 residues. Germline-derived CDR1 and CDR2 are LGHNA and YNFKEQ. V was cut by 3 bases and J by 3 bases, with 6 bases left in between. This entry comes from a study of immune evolution from preneoplasia to lung adenocarcinoma. Between the mid-2010s and the late 2010s, patients underwent resection in Japan or China. Premalignant or tumor cells were enriched by macro-dissection after pathologic assessment. Study observations and caveats: T cell clonality was higher in KRAS-mutant than EGFR-mutant or wild-type nodules.

Sequencing used immunoSEQ multiplex PCR; TCRdb keeps in-frame clones, though not all of them. The sample consists of 4,000 to 5,000 clones, 85% to 90% of them appearing once. The sequence was collected from a person aged 70 to 79 with lung adenocarcinoma. The chain recombines TRBV4-2 with TRBJ2-4; D is unclear. The sequenced material came from FFPE minimally invasive lung adenocarcinoma tissue. CDR3 sequence: CASSQDVKNIQYF. The CDR3 bases are TGTGCCAGCAGCCAGGACGTCAAAAACATTCAGTACTTC.